This T cell receptor (beta chain) was recovered during a study of blood T cell repertoires in COVID-19. Looking at the study overall: Researchers got acute and convalescent COVID-19 samples from the United States, Italy and Spain. The cDNA or gDNA used as material had been derived from T cells, B-cell-depleted T cells, or PBMCs.

Original handling: For nucleated cells, counts were estimated from reference gene primer amplification. Only in-frame clones appear in the TCRdb table, and some are missing; sequencing was by immunoSEQ multiplex PCR. V, J and clone size derive from that table, while D and trimming were established from the DNA sequence. The repertoire consists of roughly 320,000 clones, with around 86% occurring once and the leading ten covering roughly 1.3%. CDR3 length equals 14 residues. The V end was cut by 2 bases, the J end by 3 bases, with 7 bases between. The germline gives CDR1 KGHSH, CDR2 LQKENI. The sequence was collected from a man between 65 and 80 years old with acute or convalescent COVID-19. The genes are TRBV18 and TRBJ1-4; D gene ambiguous. Sequenced input: peripheral blood. CDR3 DNA sequence: TGTGCCAGCTCACCATGGGCCCCTAATGAAAAACTGTTTTTT. Translated: CASSPWAPNEKLFF.